This T cell receptor beta chain was sequenced in a study of blood T cell repertoires in COVID-19. Study overall: T cells, B-cell-depleted T cells, or PBMCs provided the cDNA or gDNA that served as material.

Original analysis: Amplifying reference gene primers gave estimates of nucleated cell counts. Data came from immunoSEQ multiplex PCR; TCRdb stores just in-frame clones and leaves some out. The V and J calls and the clone size are those of that table, but D and trimming were determined from the DNA. The sample contains 280,000 or so clones, about nine tenths of which appear only once. From germline, CDR1 is SGHAT and CDR2 FQNNGV. Trimming pared 4 bases from V and 3 bases from J, leaving 4 bases between. The CDR3 extends over 11 amino acids. This clone was picked up a small number of times. The material sequenced was peripheral blood. This rearrangement joins TRBV11-2 to TRBJ2-7; D is unclear. This TCR derives from a woman in her 30s who had recovered from COVID-19. The CDR3 sequence is CASSSFYEQYF. The CDR3 nucleotides read TGTGCCAGCAGCTCCTTCTACGAGCAGTACTTC.